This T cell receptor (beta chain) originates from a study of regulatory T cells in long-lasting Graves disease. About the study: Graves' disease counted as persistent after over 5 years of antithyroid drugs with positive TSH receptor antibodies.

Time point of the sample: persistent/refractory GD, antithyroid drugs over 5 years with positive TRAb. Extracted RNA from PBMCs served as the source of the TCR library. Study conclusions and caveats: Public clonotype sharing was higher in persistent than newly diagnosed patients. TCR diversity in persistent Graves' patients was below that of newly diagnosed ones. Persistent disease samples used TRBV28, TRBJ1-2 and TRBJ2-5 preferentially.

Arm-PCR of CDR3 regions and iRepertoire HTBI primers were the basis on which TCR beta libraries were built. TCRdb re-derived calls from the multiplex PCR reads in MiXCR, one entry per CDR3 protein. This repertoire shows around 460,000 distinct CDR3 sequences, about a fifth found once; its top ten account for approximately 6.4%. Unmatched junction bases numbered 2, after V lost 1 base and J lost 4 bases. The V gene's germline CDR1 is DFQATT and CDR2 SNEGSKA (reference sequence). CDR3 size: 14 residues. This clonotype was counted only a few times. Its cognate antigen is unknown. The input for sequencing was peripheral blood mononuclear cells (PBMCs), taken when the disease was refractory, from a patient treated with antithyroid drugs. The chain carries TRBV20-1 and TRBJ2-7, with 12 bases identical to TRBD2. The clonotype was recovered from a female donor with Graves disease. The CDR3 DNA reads TGCAGTGCTAGAGGGACTAGCGGGAAGTACGAGCAGTACTTC. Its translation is CSARGTSGKYEQYF.